This passage covers 14 T cell receptor beta chains from one sample sequenced in a study of identical twins' blood T cells. MiXCR was run by TCRdb on the 5' RACE reads, yielding one entry per CDR3 protein. The sample carries 300,000 to 400,000 distinct CDR3 sequences, under 30% recorded once. The sample was PBMCs. Receptors were obtained from a woman aged 18-55 years in good health.

This clonotype was seen only once. The V call is TRBV20-1, the J call TRBJ2-6, with D uncertain. CDR3 length: 15 amino acids. Trimming shortened V by 1 base and J by 0 bases, and 7 bases separated the two germline ends. CDR1 is DFQATT and CDR2 is SNEGSKA in the germline V gene (reference sequence). The CDR3 protein is CSARAPSSGANVLTF. CDR3 sequence (DNA): TGCAGTGCTAGAGCGCCTAGCTCTGGGGCCAACGTCCTGACTTTC.

V and J are TRBV20-1 and TRBJ1-2; D is perhaps TRBD1 (5 bases). V was pared by 3 bases and J by 4 bases, with 9 bases between. The CDR3 runs to 12 residues. Germline lookup yields CDR1 DFQATT and CDR2 SNEGSKA (reference sequence). This CDR3 is CSASQRGYGYTF. In nucleotides, the CDR3 is TGCAGTGCTAGCCAAAGGGGCTATGGCTACACCTTC.

This clonotype was detected only a few times. The chain combines TRBV7-9 with TRBJ1-1; D gene ambiguous. Germline V lookup: CDR1 SEHNR, CDR2 FQNEAQ (reference sequence). The CDR3 loop spans 13 amino acids. Trimming cost V 1 base and J 6 bases, with 9 bases left between them. The CDR3 nucleotides are TGTGCCAGCAGCTTAGTAGGGTCGGCTGAAGCTTTCTTT. It specifies CASSLVGSAEAFF.

This clonotype is a singleton in its sample. Since a much larger clone is just one base distant, this may be a read error. V gene TRBV12-3 or TRBV12-4 combines with J gene TRBJ1-1, with unresolved D. This CDR3 has 14 amino acids. CDR3 DNA sequence: TGTGCCAGCAGTTTTGGGGTTATGAACACTGAAGCTCTCTTT. Its translation is CASSFGVMNTEALF.

This clonotype was observed a handful of times. The genes are TRBV9 and TRBJ2-2; D is possibly TRBD2 (6 bases). Germline V gene lookup returns CDR1 SGDLS and CDR2 YYNGEE. The V end lost 4 bases, the J end lost 7 bases, and 11 bases lay between the germline ends. The CDR3 loop spans 13 amino acids. Written as DNA, the CDR3 is TGTGCCAGCAGCTCCGGGACTTTCGGGGAGCTGTTTTTT. Protein sequence: CASSSGTFGELFF.

This sequence joins TRBV19 and TRBJ1-5; D is uncertain. Between the trimmed V and J ends, which lost 4 bases and 4 bases, there was a span of 8 bases. Germline V gene sequence: CDR1 LNHDA, CDR2 SQIVND (reference sequence). The CDR3 has 13 residues. The CDR3 spells CASSTVVNQPQHF. The DNA of the CDR3 is TGTGCCAGTAGTACGGTGGTGAATCAGCCCCAGCATTTT.

This clonotype has just a few counts. The V call is TRBV4-2, the J call TRBJ2-2, with no clear D. Between the trimmed V and J ends, which lost 1 base and 9 bases, there was a span of 6 bases. The length of the CDR3 is 12 residues. CDR1 is LGHNA, CDR2 YNFKEQ, per germline. The CDR3 here is CASSQVGRELFF. The CDR3 DNA sequence: TGTGCCAGCAGCCAAGTCGGACGGGAGCTGTTTTTT.

CDR3 residues: CSARDMGLAGTVSNEQFF. The CDR3 DNA follows: TGCAGTGCTAGAGATATGGGGCTAGCCGGGACAGTCTCCAATGAGCAGTTCTTC. The genes are TRBV20-1 and TRBJ2-1; 7 bases match TRBD1. This CDR3 spans 18 amino acids. CDR1 DFQATT and CDR2 SNEGSKA come from the germline V gene (reference sequence). V lost 0 bases to trimming and J lost 6 bases; unmatched junction nucleotides: 17.

A word on this clonotype: Relative to the germline gene, one junction end is altered; a read error may explain this. The chain's CDR3 is CGARDRAGSTEAFF. In DNA, the CDR3 is TGCGGTGCTAGAGATCGGGCAGGGAGCACTGAAGCTTTCTTT. The chain employs TRBV20-1 and TRBJ1-1; D might be TRBD1 (5 bases). The germline CDR1 and CDR2 sequences are DFQATT and SNEGSKA (reference sequence). The length of the CDR3 is 14 residues.

V usage is TRBV19 and J usage is TRBJ2-3; D is undetermined. The CDR3 spans 14 residues. The germline V and J ends were trimmed by 6 bases and 3 bases, with 13 bases remaining between them. Germline V CDR1 and CDR2: LNHDA, SQIVND (reference sequence). The CDR3 nucleotides are TGTGCCAGTAGGAAAATGAGTACGACAGATACGCAGTATTTT. The encoded protein is CASRKMSTTDTQYF.

This sequence joins TRBV14 and TRBJ2-3; D is unresolved. CDR1 is SGHDN, CDR2 FVKESK, per germline. This CDR3 region has 13 residues. Trimming pared 0 bases from V and 9 bases from J, leaving 10 bases between. CDR3: CASSQEILMTQYF. The CDR3, as DNA: TGTGCCAGCAGCCAAGAAATTCTCATGACGCAGTATTTT.

The V call is TRBV12-3 or TRBV12-4, the J call TRBJ2-5; D is undetermined. The CDR3 totals 14 residues. V lost 3 bases and J lost 0, with 8 bases in between. For the CDR3, the DNA is TGTGCCAGCAGTTTTCACCAGGACCAAGAGACCCAGTACTTC. Its translation: CASSFHQDQETQYF.

The rearrangement uses TRBV30 and TRBJ2-1, with TRBD1 identical over 7 bases. V lost 0 bases, J lost 5 bases, and 4 bases stayed unmatched. Germline CDR1 and CDR2: GTSNPN and SVGIG (reference sequence). This CDR3 has 14 amino acids. The CDR3 is CAWSVLGTDNEQFF. Written as DNA, the CDR3 is TGTGCCTGGAGTGTTTTGGGGACAGACAATGAGCAGTTCTTC.

Comments on this clonotype: Because it lacks the conserved phenylalanine or tryptophan at the end, this CDR3 is likely a read error. This chain connects TRBV10-3 to TRBJ1-1; D is ambiguous. Germline lookup yields CDR1 ENHRY and CDR2 SYGVKD. The CDR3 runs 13 residues. V gave up 3 bases and J gave up 8 bases, with 13 bases separating them. CDR3 loop: CAISERREAEAFL. The CDR3 DNA follows: TGTGCCATCAGTGAAAGGAGAGAGGCAGAAGCTTTCCTT.